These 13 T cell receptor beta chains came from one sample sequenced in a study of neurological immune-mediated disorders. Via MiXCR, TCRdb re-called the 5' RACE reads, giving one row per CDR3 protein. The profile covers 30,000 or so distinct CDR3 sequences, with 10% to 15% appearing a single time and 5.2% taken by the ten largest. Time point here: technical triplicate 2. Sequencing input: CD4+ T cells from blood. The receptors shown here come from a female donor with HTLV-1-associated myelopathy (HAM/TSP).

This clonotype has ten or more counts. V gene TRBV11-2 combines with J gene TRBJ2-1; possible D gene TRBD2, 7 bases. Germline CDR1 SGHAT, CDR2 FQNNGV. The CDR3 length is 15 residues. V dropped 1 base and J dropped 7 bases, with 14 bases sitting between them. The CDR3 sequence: CASSLARGGQNEQFF. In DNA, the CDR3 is TGTGCCAGCAGCTTAGCTCGCGGGGGCCAGAATGAGCAGTTCTTC.

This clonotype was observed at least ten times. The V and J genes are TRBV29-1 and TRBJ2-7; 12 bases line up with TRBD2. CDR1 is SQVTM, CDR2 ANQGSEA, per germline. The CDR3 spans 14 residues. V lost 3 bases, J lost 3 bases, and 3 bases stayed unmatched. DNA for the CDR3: TGCAGCGTTGAGACTAGCGGGAGCATCTACGAGCAGTACTTC. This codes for CSVETSGSIYEQYF.

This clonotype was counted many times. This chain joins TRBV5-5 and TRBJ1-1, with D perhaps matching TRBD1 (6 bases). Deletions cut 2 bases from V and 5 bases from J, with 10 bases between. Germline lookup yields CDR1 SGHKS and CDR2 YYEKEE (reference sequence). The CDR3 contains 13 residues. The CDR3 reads CASSLQGGTEAFF. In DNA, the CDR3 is TGTGCCAGCAGCTTACAGGGTGGGACTGAAGCTTTCTTT.

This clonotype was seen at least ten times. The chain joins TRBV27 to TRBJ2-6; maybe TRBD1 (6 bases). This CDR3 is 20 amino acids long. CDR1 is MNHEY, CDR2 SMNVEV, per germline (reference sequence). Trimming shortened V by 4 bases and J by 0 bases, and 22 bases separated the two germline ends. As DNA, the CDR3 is TGTGCCAGCAGTTCGTACCTAGACAGGACTTCCCACTCTGGGGCCAACGTCCTGACTTTC. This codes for CASSSYLDRTSHSGANVLTF.

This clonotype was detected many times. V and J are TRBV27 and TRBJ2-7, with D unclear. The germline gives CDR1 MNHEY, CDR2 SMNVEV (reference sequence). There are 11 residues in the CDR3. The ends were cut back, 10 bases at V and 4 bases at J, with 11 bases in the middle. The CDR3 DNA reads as TGTGCCAACCGCTGGGCGTACGAGCAGTACTTC. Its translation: CANRWAYEQYF.

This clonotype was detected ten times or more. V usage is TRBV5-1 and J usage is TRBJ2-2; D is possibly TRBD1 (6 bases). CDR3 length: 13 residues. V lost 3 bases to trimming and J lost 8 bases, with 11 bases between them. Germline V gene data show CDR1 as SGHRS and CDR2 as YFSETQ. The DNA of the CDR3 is TGCGCCAGCAGCTCGGAACAGGGTGGGGAGCTGTTTTTT. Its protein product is CASSSEQGGELFF.

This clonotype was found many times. The CDR3 DNA is TGTGCCACCGGGGGGACCTCTGGGGCCAACGTCCTGACTTTC. Translation gives CATGGTSGANVLTF. The J gene is TRBJ2-6, the V gene TRBV6-2 or TRBV6-3; the match to TRBD2 covers 7 bases. The CDR3 sequence is 14 residues long. The germline gives CDR1 MNHEY, CDR2 SVGEGT. V lost 10 bases and J lost 0; bases outside the gene matches: 3.

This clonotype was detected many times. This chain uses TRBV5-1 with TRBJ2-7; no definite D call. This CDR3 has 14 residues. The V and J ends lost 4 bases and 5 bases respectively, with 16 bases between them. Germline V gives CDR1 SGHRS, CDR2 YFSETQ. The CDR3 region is CASSKYRVPDEQYF. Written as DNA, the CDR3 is TGCGCCAGCAGCAAATATAGGGTTCCGGACGAGCAGTACTTC.

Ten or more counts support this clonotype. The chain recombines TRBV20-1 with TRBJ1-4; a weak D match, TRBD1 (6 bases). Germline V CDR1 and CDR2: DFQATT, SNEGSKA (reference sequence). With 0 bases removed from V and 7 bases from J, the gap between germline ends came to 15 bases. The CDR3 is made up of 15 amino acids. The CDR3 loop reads CSARDQRGPGEKLFF. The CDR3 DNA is TGCAGTGCTAGAGATCAGCGGGGGCCGGGTGAAAAACTGTTTTTT.

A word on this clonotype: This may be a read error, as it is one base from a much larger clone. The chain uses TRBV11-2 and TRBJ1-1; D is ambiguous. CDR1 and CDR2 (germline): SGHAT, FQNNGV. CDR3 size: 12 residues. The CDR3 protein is CSSSRMNTEAFF. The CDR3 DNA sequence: TGTTCCAGCAGCCGGATGAACACTGAAGCTTTCTTT.

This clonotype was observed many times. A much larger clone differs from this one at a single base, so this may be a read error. The DNA of the CDR3 is TGTGCCAGCAGCTCCAGCCGAGGGGGTGAAAAACTGTTTTTT. As protein: CASSSSRGGEKLFF. The V gene is TRBV11-3, the J gene TRBJ1-4; weak D call: TRBD1 (6 bases). Germline V lookup: CDR1 SGHNT, CDR2 YENEEA. The CDR3 covers 14 residues. V lost 4 bases and J lost 7, with 13 bases in between.

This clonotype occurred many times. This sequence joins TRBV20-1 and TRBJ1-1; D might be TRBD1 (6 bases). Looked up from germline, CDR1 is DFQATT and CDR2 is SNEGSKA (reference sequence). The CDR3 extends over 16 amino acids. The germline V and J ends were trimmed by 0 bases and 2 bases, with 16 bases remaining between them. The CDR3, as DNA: TGCAGTGCTAGAGAACCCCGGGGGCTGGGAAACACTGAAGCTTTCTTT. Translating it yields CSAREPRGLGNTEAFF.

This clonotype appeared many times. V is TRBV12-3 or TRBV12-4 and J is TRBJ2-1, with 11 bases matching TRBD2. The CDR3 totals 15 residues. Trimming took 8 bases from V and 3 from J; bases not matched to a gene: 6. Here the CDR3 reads CASARLAGYYNEQFF. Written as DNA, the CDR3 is TGTGCCAGCGCCCGACTAGCGGGATACTACAATGAGCAGTTCTTC.